The clone carrying this T cell receptor beta chain was found a few times. What it binds is unknown. These data belong to a study of beta chain features in type 1 diabetes. Whole-study results and caveats: When VDJ junctions were examined, type 1 diabetes patients showed fewer insertions and more deletions. Among patients, naive, central memory and Treg TCRB repertoires appeared more similar than among healthy donors. Moderately but significantly shorter TCRB CDR3s were found in Type 1 diabetes patients in all four CD4+ subsets.

Of the isolated RNA, all was reverse transcribed, and so the sequenced material was expressed TCRB transcripts. TCRdb's table, derived via immunoSEQ multiplex PCR, lists solely in-frame clones and lacks some. The profile shows a few hundred thousand clones, roughly 14% of them singletons. CDR1 is MDHEN, CDR2 SYDVKM, per germline. Germline trimming cut 1 base from V and 10 bases from J; bases unmatched to any gene: 5. This CDR3 region has 14 residues. The V and J genes are TRBV28 and TRBJ2-3; 10 bases fit TRBD1. The receptor's source is a woman under 30 with type 1 diabetes. Sequenced material: naive CD4+ T cells from blood. The CDR3 reads CASSLSVGQGAQYF. In DNA form, the CDR3 reads TGTGCCAGCAGTTTATCGGTCGGACAGGGGGCGCAGTATTTT.